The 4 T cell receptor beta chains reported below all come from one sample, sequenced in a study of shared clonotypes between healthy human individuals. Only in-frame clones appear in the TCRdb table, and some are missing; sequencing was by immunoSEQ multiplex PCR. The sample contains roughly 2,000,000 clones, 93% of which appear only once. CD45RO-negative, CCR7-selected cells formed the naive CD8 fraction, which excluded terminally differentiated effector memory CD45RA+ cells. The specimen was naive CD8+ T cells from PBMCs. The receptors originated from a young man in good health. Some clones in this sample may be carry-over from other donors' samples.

The CDR3 DNA sequence: TGTGCCAGCAGCCGTACAGGGGAGGGTATTTACAATGAGCAGTTCTTC. It codes for CASSRTGEGIYNEQFF. This chain links TRBV7-9 with TRBJ2-1; D may match TRBD1 or TRBD2 (7 bases each). The CDR3 covers 16 residues. The germline V and J ends were trimmed by 5 bases and 4 bases, with 18 bases remaining between them. Per the germline V gene, CDR1 is SEHNR and CDR2 is FQNEAQ (reference sequence).

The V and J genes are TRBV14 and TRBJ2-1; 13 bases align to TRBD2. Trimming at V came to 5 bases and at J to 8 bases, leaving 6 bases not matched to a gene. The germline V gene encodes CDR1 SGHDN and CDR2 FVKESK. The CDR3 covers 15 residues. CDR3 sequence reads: CASSKGLAGVYEQFF. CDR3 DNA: TGTGCCAGCAGCAAAGGACTAGCGGGAGTCTATGAGCAGTTCTTC.

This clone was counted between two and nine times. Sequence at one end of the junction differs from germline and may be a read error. CDR3 DNA sequence: TGTGCCATCCGGACCGCTGGATACACCATATATTTT. This gives the protein CAIRTAGYTIYF. The chain uses TRBV10-3 and TRBJ1-3; D unresolved. The CDR3 sequence is 12 residues long. The germline V gene has CDR1 ENHRY and CDR2 SYGVKD.

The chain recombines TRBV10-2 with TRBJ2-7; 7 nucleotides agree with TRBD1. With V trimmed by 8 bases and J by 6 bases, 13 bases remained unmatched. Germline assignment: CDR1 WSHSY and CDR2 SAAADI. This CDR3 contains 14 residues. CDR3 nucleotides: TGCGCCAGCCTGACAAAACAGGGGTCGGGCGAGCAGTACTTC. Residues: CASLTKQGSGEQYF.